A single sample gave rise to the 14 T cell receptor beta chains below, sequenced in a study of blood T cell repertoires in COVID-19. Sequencing used immunoSEQ multiplex PCR; TCRdb keeps in-frame clones, though not all of them. The sample carries roughly 110,000 clones, under 95% recorded once. The sequenced sample was peripheral blood. The origin of the receptors is a woman aged 25 to 39 with acute or convalescent COVID-19.

The J gene is TRBJ2-1, the V gene TRBV29-1, with no clear D. The CDR3 has 13 residues. CDR1 and CDR2 from the germline V gene are SQVTM and ANQGSEA. Trimming took 4 bases from V and 0 from J, leaving 7 bases between them. CDR3 loop: CSVVSSSYNEQFF. In DNA, the CDR3 is TGCAGCGTTGTTTCGAGCTCCTACAATGAGCAGTTCTTC.

CDR3 bases: TGTGCCAGCAGTCCGCGGAATGAGCAGTTCTTC. Protein sequence: CASSPRNEQFF. This chain uses TRBV28 with TRBJ2-1; D gene ambiguous. V was shortened by 5 bases and J by 7 bases, with 6 bases between the two germline ends. The CDR3 length is 11 residues. Germline V lookup: CDR1 MDHEN, CDR2 SYDVKM.

The chain links TRBV6-5 to TRBJ2-2; D is ambiguous. The CDR3 is 13 amino acids. Trimming shortened V by 6 bases and J by 2 bases, and 7 bases separated the two germline ends. Per the germline V gene, CDR1 is MNHEY and CDR2 is SVGAGI. The CDR3 is CASRDTNTGELFF. As DNA, the CDR3 is TGTGCCAGCAGAGACACCAACACCGGGGAGCTGTTTTTT.

The J gene is TRBJ2-4, the V gene TRBV29-1; the D gene is possibly TRBD2 (6 bases). V lost 8 bases, J lost 1 base, and 12 bases lay in between. Germline V gene data show CDR1 as SQVTM and CDR2 as ANQGSEA. This CDR3 comprises 13 residues. The CDR3 protein is CSSRDSAKNIQYF. In nucleotides, the CDR3 is TGCAGCTCTAGGGACTCGGCCAAAAACATTCAGTACTTC.

The rearrangement uses TRBV5-1 and TRBJ2-6; TRBD1 aligns across 7 bases. The junction had 11 bases not matched to a gene; V was cut back by 1 base and J by 4 bases. The CDR3 runs 18 residues. Germline V gives CDR1 SGHRS, CDR2 YFSETQ. The DNA of the CDR3 is TGCGCCAGCAGCTTGTCGACACAGGGGACGGTCGGGGCCAACGTCCTGACTTTC. As protein: CASSLSTQGTVGANVLTF.

V and J are TRBV11-3 and TRBJ2-1; possible D gene TRBD2, 5 bases. This CDR3 spans 12 amino acids. The germline V gene has CDR1 SGHNT and CDR2 YENEEA. Trimming pared 3 bases from V and 7 bases from J, leaving 7 bases between. CDR3 in amino acids: CASSFRGNEQFF. CDR3 bases: TGTGCCAGCAGCTTTCGAGGGAATGAGCAGTTCTTC.

This clone was seen only a few times. The genes are TRBV3-1 (or the pseudogene TRBV3-2) and TRBJ2-1; 12 bases are a match to TRBD2. The trim removed 4 bases at V and 10 bases at J, leaving 11 bases unmatched. There are 16 residues in the CDR3. CDR1 and CDR2 (germline): LGHDT, YNNKEL (reference sequence). The CDR3 DNA is TGTGCCAGCAGCCGACAACTAGCGGGAGGACGTTCGGAGCAGTTCTTC. This codes for CASSRQLAGGRSEQFF.

V and J are TRBV6-6 and TRBJ2-1; 10 bases are a match to TRBD2. The CDR3 extends over 13 amino acids. In germline, CDR1 is MNHNY, CDR2 SVGAGI (reference sequence). V lost 10 bases to trimming and J lost 5 bases; unmatched junction nucleotides: 5. CDR3 nucleotides: TGTGCCACCGCACTAGCGGGGCACAATGAGCAGTTCTTC. Encoded protein: CATALAGHNEQFF.

This clone was seen a single time. The chain recombines TRBV2 with TRBJ1-1; no clear D. Trimming pared 3 bases from V and 11 bases from J, leaving 13 bases between. The germline V gene encodes CDR1 SNHLY and CDR2 FYNNEI. There are 12 residues in the CDR3. The CDR3 sequence: CASSEGRMGAFF. CDR3 nucleotides: TGTGCCAGCAGTGAGGGGAGGATGGGGGCTTTCTTT.

This clone occurred once. The V gene is TRBV19, the J gene TRBJ2-7; TRBD1 aligns across 10 bases. The germline CDR1 and CDR2 sequences are LNHDA and SQIVND (reference sequence). The length of the CDR3 is 13 residues. V trimming: 5 bases; J trimming: 7 bases; junction bases outside the gene matches: 5. The CDR3 bases are TGTGCCAGTAGTCCGACAGGGGGCCGGGAGCAGTACTTC. Protein product: CASSPTGGREQYF.

This sequence joins TRBV20-1 and TRBJ1-2, with D unresolved. V lost 3 bases and J lost 8, with 7 bases in between. The CDR3 spans 10 residues. The germline V gene encodes CDR1 DFQATT and CDR2 SNEGSKA (reference sequence). The chain's CDR3 is CSARIEGYTF. For the CDR3, the DNA is TGCAGTGCTAGGATTGAGGGCTACACCTTC.

The rearrangement links TRBV5-4 to TRBJ2-5, with D possibly being TRBD1 (6 bases). The CDR3 is 15 amino acids. The V end lost 0 bases, the J end lost 6 bases, and 15 bases lay between the germline ends. CDR1 is SGHNT and CDR2 is YYREEE in the germline V gene (reference sequence). The CDR3 loop is CASSLVQGTLKTQYF. CDR3 nucleotides: TGTGCCAGCAGCTTGGTACAGGGAACATTAAAGACCCAGTACTTC.

The chain carries TRBV5-1 and TRBJ1-1; D is uncertain. CDR1 and CDR2 from the germline V gene are SGHRS and YFSETQ. Trimming cost V 0 bases and J 0 bases, with 9 bases left between them. This CDR3 has 15 amino acids. The CDR3 loop is CASSLARTVNTEAFF. The CDR3 DNA is TGCGCCAGCAGCTTGGCCCGAACAGTGAACACTGAAGCTTTCTTT.

In this sample, this clone turned up once. The J gene is TRBJ1-4, the V gene TRBV11-3, with 8 bases that match TRBD1. V trimming: 4 bases; J trimming: 7 bases; junction bases outside the gene matches: 11. CDR1 and CDR2 (germline): SGHNT, YENEEA. The CDR3 sequence is 16 residues long. DNA of the CDR3: TGTGCCAGCAGCTCCGCCCAGGGGGCGAGGAGTGAAAAACTGTTTTTT. It yields the protein CASSSAQGARSEKLFF. The full variable domain, in which reference TRBV11-3 and TRBJ1-4 provide the parts outside the CDR3, is EAGVVQSPRYKIIEKKQPVAFWCNPISGHNTLYWYLQNLGQGPELLIRYENEEAVDDSQLPKDRFSAERLKGVDSTLKIQPAELGDSAVYLCASSSAQGARSEKLFFGSGTQLSVL.